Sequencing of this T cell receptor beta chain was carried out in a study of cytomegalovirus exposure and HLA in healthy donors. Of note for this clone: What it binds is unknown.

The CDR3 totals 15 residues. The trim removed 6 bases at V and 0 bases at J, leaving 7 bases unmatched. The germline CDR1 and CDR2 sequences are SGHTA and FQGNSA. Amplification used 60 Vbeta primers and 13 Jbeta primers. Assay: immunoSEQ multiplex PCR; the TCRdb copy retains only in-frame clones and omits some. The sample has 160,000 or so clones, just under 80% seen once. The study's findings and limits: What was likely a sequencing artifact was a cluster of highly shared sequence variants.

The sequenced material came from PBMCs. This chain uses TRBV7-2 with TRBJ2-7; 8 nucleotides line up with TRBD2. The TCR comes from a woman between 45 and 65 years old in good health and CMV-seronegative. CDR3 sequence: CASRFTSGSSYEQYF. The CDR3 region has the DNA TGTGCCAGCAGGTTTACTAGCGGAAGCTCCTACGAGCAGTACTTC. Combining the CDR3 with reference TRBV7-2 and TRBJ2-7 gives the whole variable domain GAGVSQSPSNKVTEKGKDVELRCDPISGHTALYWYRQSLGQGLEFLIYFQGNSAPDKSGLPSDRFSAERTGGSVSTLTIQRTQQEDSAVYLCASRFTSGSSYEQYFGPGTRLTVT.